Here is one T cell receptor (beta chain) with its context. Sequenced by immunoSEQ multiplex PCR; TCRdb stores in-frame clones only, minus some. In the table there are roughly 53,000 clones, about 83% of which are singletons. This specimen comes from a study of radiation and T cells in renal cell carcinoma. There are 15 residues in the CDR3. Germline V CDR1 and CDR2: LNHDA, SQIVND (reference sequence). Germline trimming cut 4 bases from V and 3 bases from J; bases unmatched to any gene: 3. Time point reported: baseline pretreatment blood. Sample treatment: 15 Gy SBRT to primary tumor, nephrectomy 4 weeks later.

The sample consisted of blood, taken from a patient whose treatment included radiotherapy and nephrectomy. The TCR originated in a woman aged 70-85 years with renal cell carcinoma. The J gene is TRBJ2-1, the V gene TRBV19; 10 bases are a match to TRBD2. In DNA, the CDR3 is TGTGCCAGTAGTACCTCTAGCGGGGGCTACAATGAGCAGTTCTTC. It encodes CASSTSSGGYNEQFF.